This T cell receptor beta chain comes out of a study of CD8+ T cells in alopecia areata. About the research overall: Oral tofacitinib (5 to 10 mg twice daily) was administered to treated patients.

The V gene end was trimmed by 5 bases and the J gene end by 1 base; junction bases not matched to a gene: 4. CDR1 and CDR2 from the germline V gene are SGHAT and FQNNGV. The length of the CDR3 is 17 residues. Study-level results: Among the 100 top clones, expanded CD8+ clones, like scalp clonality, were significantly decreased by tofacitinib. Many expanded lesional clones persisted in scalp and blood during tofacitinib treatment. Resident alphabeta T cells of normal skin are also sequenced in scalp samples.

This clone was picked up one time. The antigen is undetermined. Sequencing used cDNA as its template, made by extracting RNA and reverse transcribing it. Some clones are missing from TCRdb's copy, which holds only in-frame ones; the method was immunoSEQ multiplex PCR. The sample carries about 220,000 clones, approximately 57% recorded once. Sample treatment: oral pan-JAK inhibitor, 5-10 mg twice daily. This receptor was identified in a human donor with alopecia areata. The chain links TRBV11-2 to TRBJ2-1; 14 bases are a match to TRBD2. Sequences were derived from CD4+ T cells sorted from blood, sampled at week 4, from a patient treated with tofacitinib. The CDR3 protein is CASSPRLAGGSYNEQFF. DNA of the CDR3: TGTGCCAGCAGCCCAAGACTAGCGGGGGGGTCCTACAATGAGCAGTTCTTC.